This TCR beta chain was recovered during a study of OX40 agonist ivuxolimab in advanced cancers. Trimming removed 3 bases from V and 6 bases from J, with 3 bases in between. The CDR3 length is 10 residues. Germline V gene lookup returns CDR1 MNHNS and CDR2 SASEGT. The table lists this clone with a few counts. The repertoire was sequenced with immunoSEQ multiplex PCR; TCRdb's copy has only in-frame clones and lacks some. There are around 53,000 clones in the sample; about 90% occur only once, and approximately 7% lies in the top ten. Baseline was the first blood sampling point, followed by cycle 4 day 1 and cycle 7 day 1.

The sample here was CD4+ or CD8+ T cells sorted from blood, taken in a trial of the OX40 agonist ivuxolimab. The rearrangement links TRBV6-1 to TRBJ2-7; D is unresolved. The sequence was collected from an adult with an advanced solid tumor such as melanoma, head and neck, liver or kidney cancer. CDR3 in amino acids: CASSEGEQYF. The CDR3 nucleotides are TGTGCCAGCAGTGAGGGCGAGCAGTACTTC.